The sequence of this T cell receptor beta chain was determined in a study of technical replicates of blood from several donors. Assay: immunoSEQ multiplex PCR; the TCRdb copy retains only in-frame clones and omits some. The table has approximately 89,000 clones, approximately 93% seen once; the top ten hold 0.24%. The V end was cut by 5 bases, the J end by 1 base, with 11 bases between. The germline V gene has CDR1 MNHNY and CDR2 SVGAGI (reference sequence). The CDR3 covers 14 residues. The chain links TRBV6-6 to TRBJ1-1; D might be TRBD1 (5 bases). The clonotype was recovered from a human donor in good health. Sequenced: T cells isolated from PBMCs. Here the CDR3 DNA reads TGTGCCAGCAGTCCCCGACAGAAGAACACTGAAGCTTTCTTT. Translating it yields CASSPRQKNTEAFF.